These T cell receptor beta chains were read from a single sample in a study of blood T cells in healthy people across ages. TCRdb independently ran MiXCR on the 5' RACE reads; one entry per CDR3 protein. The data contain roughly 2 million distinct CDR3 sequences, 40% to 55% of them seen just once; the ten biggest clones take up approximately 2.1%. Sequences were obtained from blood. Receptor source: a woman aged 40 to 50 in good health. The CDR3 runs from the conserved cysteine through the conserved F or W. A D gene is named only where the DNA matches it firmly. Only some rows state a clone size, as once, few, many or a class for expanded clones.

V	D	size	J	DNA	CDR3
TRBV5-1	TRBD2	NA	TRBJ2-1	TGCGCCAGCAGCCAACCACGGACTAGCGGGGACAATGAGCAGTTCTTC	CASSQPRTSGDNEQFF
TRBV4-1	NA	few	TRBJ1-5	TGCGCCAGCAGCCAGAGGACAGAGGATCAGCCCCAGCATTTT	CASSQRTEDQPQHF
TRBV6-2/TRBV6-3	TRBD1	once	TRBJ2-7	TGTGCCAGCAGTACGACCGGGACAGGGGGGTCCTACGAGCAGTACTTC	CASSTTGTGGSYEQYF
TRBV7-2	TRBD1	NA	TRBJ2-3	TGTGCCAGCAGTCGGGACAGACCTCCGGATACGCAGTATTTT	CASSRDRPPDTQYF
TRBV12-3/TRBV12-4	NA	NA	TRBJ2-5	TGTGCCAGCAGTGGGACGGAGAACCAAGAGACCCAGTACTTC	CASSGTENQETQYF
TRBV28	NA	NA	TRBJ1-2	TGTGCCAGCAGTGCCCTTATCGAGGGCTACACCTTC	CASSALIEGYTF
TRBV12-3/TRBV12-4	NA	few	TRBJ2-7	TGTGCCAGCAGACCTCTTACGTACAATGAGCAGTACTTC	CASRPLTYNEQYF
TRBV6-5	NA	few	TRBJ2-5	TGTGCCAGCAGACAGGGATCGGGGACCCAGTACTTC	CASRQGSGTQYF
TRBV12-3/TRBV12-4	NA	once	TRBJ2-3	TGTGCCAGCAGTGGCCCCCGGAGCAGAGTGGCCGCAGATGCGCAGTATTTT	CASSGPRSRVAADAQYF
TRBV29-1	NA	few	TRBJ2-1	TGCAGCGTCCCCCTAAGGGGTTCCTACAATGAGCAGTTCTTC	CSVPLRGSYNEQFF
TRBV13	NA	NA	TRBJ2-7	TGTGCCAGCAGCCCAAGACCGGGCTCCTACGAGCAGTACTTC	CASSPRPGSYEQYF
TRBV24-1	NA	NA	TRBJ2-3	TGTGCCACCAGTGAGGCGCCTATGACAGATACGCAGTATTTT	CATSEAPMTDTQYF
TRBV12-3/TRBV12-4	TRBD1	few	TRBJ1-2	TGTGCCACCACCACCGGGACAGGGATGCGCTATGGCTACACCTTC	CATTTGTGMRYGYTF
TRBV6-5	NA	NA	TRBJ2-6	TGTGCCAGCAGAGGTGGGGGCGCTGGGGCCAACGTCCTGACTTTC	CASRGGGAGANVLTF
TRBV5-1	TRBD1	few	TRBJ2-1	TGCGCCAGCAGCTGGACAGGGTTTTTGGACAATGAGCAGTTCTTC	CASSWTGFLDNEQFF
TRBV20-1	NA	NA	TRBJ2-6	TGCAGTGCTTTCGGGGACATTACCTCTGGGGCCAACGTCCTGACTTTC	CSAFGDITSGANVLTF
TRBV4-3	TRBD1	NA	TRBJ2-6	TGCGCCAGCAGCCAGGGAGGACAGGGGGGTTCTGGGGCCAACGTCCTGACTTTC	CASSQGGQGGSGANVLTF
TRBV7-9	NA	NA	TRBJ1-2	TGTGCCAGCAGCTTGAAGGGGGAGGTGGTGACTAGCTATGGCTACACCTTC	CASSLKGEVVTSYGYTF
TRBV4-2	TRBD1	few	TRBJ1-6	TGTGCCAGCAGCCAAGAGCGCCAGGGGGCTAATTCACCCCTCCACTTT	CASSQERQGANSPLHF
TRBV27	NA	NA	TRBJ2-5	TGTGCCAGCAGTTTTGCAGGAGAGGTGGGCGAGCGGTACTTC	CASSFAGEVGERYF
TRBV2	NA	NA	TRBJ2-3	TGTGCCAGCATGGGGGGTAGAGGGGGAGGGAATACGCAGTATTTT	CASMGGRGGGNTQYF
TRBV7-2	NA	few	TRBJ2-7	TGTGCCAGCAGCTTAACTGGAGGTAATCGCTACGAGCAGTACTTC	CASSLTGGNRYEQYF
TRBV20-1	TRBD1	NA	TRBJ2-7	TGCAGTGCAAAAACTGACAGGGACTACGAGCAGTACTTC	CSAKTDRDYEQYF
TRBV4-2	TRBD1	NA	TRBJ1-6	TGTGCCAGCAGCCAAGATACAGGGACAGGGCGTAGCAATTCACCCCTCCACTTT	CASSQDTGTGRSNSPLHF
TRBV6-5	NA	few	TRBJ2-5	TGTGCCAGCAGAACCACAGGGTGGGAAGAGACCCAGTACTTC	CASRTTGWEETQYF
TRBV27	NA	few	TRBJ2-3	TGTGCCAGCGGGCCTGGGAATACGCAGTATTTT	CASGPGNTQYF
TRBV13	TRBD1	few	TRBJ2-3	TGTGCCAGCAGGACCGGACAGGGCCCAGATACGCAGTATTTT	CASRTGQGPDTQYF
TRBV6-5	NA	few	TRBJ2-6	TGTGCCAGCAGTTGGGGCCAAGGCGCGTCTGGGGCCAACGTCCTGACTTTC	CASSWGQGASGANVLTF
TRBV7-2	NA	NA	TRBJ2-3	TGTGCCAGCAGCTTACCGACGGGAATCTTGGATACGCAGTATTTT	CASSLPTGILDTQYF
TRBV7-9	NA	once	TRBJ2-4	TGTGCCAGCAGCTTAGCGCTAGATAAGGTTACAAACATTCAGTACTTC	CASSLALDKVTNIQYF
TRBV7-3	TRBD2	NA	TRBJ2-3	TGTGCCAGCAGCCGGACTAGCGGGGGGGCCGAAGGTACGCAGTATTTT	CASSRTSGGAEGTQYF
TRBV5-4	NA	once	TRBJ2-5	TGTGCCAGCAGCTTGGAAACGGAGGGTAGAGAAGAGACCCAGTACTTC	CASSLETEGREETQYF
TRBV7-2	TRBD2	NA	TRBJ2-3	TGTGCCAGCAGCTCCCAGGGACTAGCGGTGGAGTATTTT	CASSSQGLAVEYF